These 30 T cell receptor beta chains were all obtained from the same sample, sequenced in a study of CD8+ T cells in alopecia areata. RNA was isolated and reverse transcribed to cDNA, the sequencing template. Assay used: immunoSEQ multiplex PCR; TCRdb lists only in-frame clones, some missing. The sample has over 150,000 clones, approximately 56% seen once. Treatment indicated: oral pan-JAK inhibitor, 5-10 mg twice daily. The sample in question was CD4+ T cells sorted from blood, obtained at week 4, from a patient treated with tofacitinib. The receptors were sampled from a human donor with alopecia areata.

This clone was counted only a few times. The J gene is TRBJ1-1, the V gene TRBV5-1; no reliable D call. V lost 0 bases and J lost 1, with 4 bases in between. Germline loops: CDR1 SGHRS, CDR2 YFSETQ. The CDR3 has 13 amino acids. The CDR3 nucleotides are TGCGCCAGCAGCTTGGGGGCGAACACTGAAGCTTTCTTT. Protein: CASSLGANTEAFF.

This clone has only one observation. Here the CDR3 reads CASSGATSGANVLTF. The CDR3 DNA sequence: TGTGCCAGCAGTGGAGCGACCTCTGGGGCCAACGTCCTGACTTTC. V gene TRBV11-2 combines with J gene TRBJ2-6; no reliable D call. The CDR3 runs 15 residues. V shed 6 bases and J shed 0 bases, with 9 bases lying between them. The germline V gene encodes CDR1 SGHAT and CDR2 FQNNGV.

The J gene is TRBJ2-7, the V gene TRBV15, with a tentative D call TRBD2 (5 bases). The germline CDR1 and CDR2 sequences are LNHNV and YYDKDF (reference sequence). The CDR3 totals 13 residues. V gave up 0 bases and J gave up 6 bases, with 9 bases separating them. The CDR3 loop is CATSRDPSSEQYF. The CDR3 DNA sequence: TGTGCCACCAGCAGAGATCCTAGCTCCGAGCAGTACTTC.

This sequence joins TRBV4-1 and TRBJ1-5; perhaps TRBD1 as D (5 bases). V was shortened by 1 base and J by 2 bases, with 6 bases between the two germline ends. The CDR3 is 14 residues long. Per germline, CDR1 MGHRA and CDR2 YSYEKL. CDR3 coding DNA: TGCGCCAGCAGCCAAGGCAGGGGCAATCAGCCCCAGCATTTT. It is translated as CASSQGRGNQPQHF.

The chain uses TRBV5-1 and TRBJ2-5; D is ambiguous. This CDR3 spans 14 amino acids. Trimming removed 0 bases from V and 5 bases from J, with 11 bases in between. CDR1 and CDR2 (germline): SGHRS, YFSETQ. The chain's CDR3 is CASSLAAAVETQYF. CDR3 DNA sequence: TGCGCCAGCAGCTTGGCGGCGGCAGTGGAGACCCAGTACTTC.

This clone appeared a few times. V usage is TRBV7-9 and J usage is TRBJ2-3; D not certain. Between the trimmed V and J ends, which lost 4 bases and 2 bases, there was a span of 4 bases. Germline CDR1 and CDR2: SEHNR and FQNEAQ (reference sequence). The CDR3 has 12 amino acids. The CDR3 loop reads CASSSNTDTQYF. The DNA of the CDR3 is TGTGCCAGCAGCTCGAACACAGATACGCAGTATTTT.

This clone was detected only a few times. This chain links TRBV30 with TRBJ2-5, with unresolved D. This CDR3 comprises 13 residues. Trimming removed 2 bases from V and 2 bases from J, with 9 bases in between. Germline V gene data show CDR1 as GTSNPN and CDR2 as SVGIG (reference sequence). The CDR3 sequence is CAWSRGKQETQYF. The CDR3 DNA sequence: TGTGCCTGGAGTCGCGGCAAACAAGAGACCCAGTACTTC. Together with reference TRBV30 and TRBJ2-5, the CDR3 gives the full variable domain: SQTIHQWPATLVQPVGSPLSLECTVEGTSNPNLYWYRQAAGRGLQLLFYSVGIGQISSEVPQNLSASRPQDRQFILSSKKLLLSDSGFYLCAWSRGKQETQYFGPGTRLLVL.

This sequence joins TRBV29-1 and TRBJ1-3, with 7 bases identical to TRBD1. V lost 6 bases, J lost 2 bases, and 4 bases stayed unmatched. This CDR3 contains 13 residues. Germline V gene lookup returns CDR1 SQVTM and CDR2 ANQGSEA. Written as DNA, the CDR3 is TGCAGCGTCCCTCAGGGGGCTGGAAACACCATATATTTT. It codes for CSVPQGAGNTIYF.

This clone was seen only a few times. This sequence joins TRBV6-1 and TRBJ2-5; tentative D call: TRBD2 (6 bases). The CDR3 runs 14 residues. Germline-derived CDR1 and CDR2 are MNHNS and SASEGT. The V gene lost 3 bases and the J gene lost 3 bases, with 11 bases spanning the gap. CDR3 residues: CASSDGGAKETQYF. CDR3 coding DNA: TGTGCCAGCAGTGACGGAGGGGCTAAAGAGACCCAGTACTTC.

This clone occurred a few times. This chain joins TRBV4-2 and TRBJ2-4, with 7 bases aligning to TRBD1. V was pared by 1 base and J by 9 bases, with 6 bases of the junction left unmatched. Germline V gene lookup returns CDR1 LGHNA and CDR2 YNFKEQ. This CDR3 is built from 14 residues. The CDR3 nucleotides are TGTGCCAGCAGCCAAGGGGGGCAGGGGGTCATTCAGTACTTC. Protein product: CASSQGGQGVIQYF.

The J gene is TRBJ1-1, the V gene TRBV29-1; D remains ambiguous. Looked up from germline, CDR1 is SQVTM and CDR2 is ANQGSEA. This CDR3 is built from 12 residues. Trimming stripped 5 bases from V and 2 bases from J, with 9 bases between. CDR3 sequence reads: CSVQRDNTEAFF. The CDR3 region has the DNA TGCAGCGTTCAACGGGATAACACTGAAGCTTTCTTT.

This chain connects TRBV6-1 to TRBJ2-1, with D uncertain. The CDR3 is made up of 11 amino acids. Germline V lookup: CDR1 MNHNS, CDR2 SASEGT. The CDR3 is CATLLTSEQFF. The CDR3 coding sequence is TGTGCGACCCTCTTAACGAGTGAGCAGTTCTTC.

The chain couples TRBV5-1 to TRBJ2-7; TRBD2 aligns across 13 bases. The CDR3 runs 15 residues. The germline V gene encodes CDR1 SGHRS and CDR2 YFSETQ. Trimming at V came to 4 bases and at J to 5 bases, leaving 6 bases not matched to a gene. The CDR3, as DNA: TGCGCCAGCAGCCGGGAAGGGACTAGCGGGAACGAGCAGTACTTC. Its protein product is CASSREGTSGNEQYF.

This clone appeared a single time. V and J are TRBV25-1 and TRBJ2-5; no clear D. Germline values: CDR1 MGHDK, CDR2 SYGVNS. The V end was cut by 8 bases, the J end by 7 bases, with 11 bases between. The CDR3 spans 11 residues. The CDR3 nucleotides read TGTGCCAGCCGACACGGGTTGACCCAGTACTTC. This codes for CASRHGLTQYF.

The rearrangement joins TRBV6-1 to TRBJ2-3, with 13 bases that match TRBD2. Germline CDR1 and CDR2: MNHNS and SASEGT. The CDR3 length is 19 residues. With 4 bases clipped from V and 3 bases from J, the junction kept 13 bases outside the gene matches. This CDR3 reads CASSGVGTSGTGGTDTQYF. In nucleotides, the CDR3 is TGTGCCAGCAGTGGGGTAGGGACTAGCGGGACAGGAGGGACAGATACGCAGTATTTT.

The gene calls are TRBV5-1 and TRBJ1-2; a weak D match, TRBD1 (5 bases). The CDR3 length is 13 residues. V was trimmed by 2 bases and J by 4 bases, leaving 9 bases between them. Germline V gives CDR1 SGHRS, CDR2 YFSETQ. CDR3: CASSLQEGYGYTF. In DNA form, the CDR3 reads TGCGCCAGCAGCTTACAGGAGGGCTATGGCTACACCTTC.

This clone was counted a single time. Written as DNA, the CDR3 is TGCGCCAGCAGTGAAGGGGGGAGCTACGAGCAGTACTTC. Its translation is CASSEGGSYEQYF. This chain connects TRBV10-1 to TRBJ2-7; D might be TRBD1 or TRBD2, each matching 6 bases. Trimming stripped 3 bases from V and 3 bases from J, with 9 bases between. CDR1 is WNHNN and CDR2 is SYGVQD in the germline V gene (reference sequence). This CDR3 is built from 13 residues.

The table lists this clone with a few counts. V usage is TRBV29-1 and J usage is TRBJ1-2, with TRBD1 as a possible D gene (5 bases). The CDR3 loop spans 11 amino acids. From germline, CDR1 is SQVTM and CDR2 ANQGSEA. V gave up 2 bases and J gave up 7 bases, with 8 bases separating them. CDR3 amino acids: CSVESGAGYTF. The CDR3 DNA reads TGCAGCGTTGAAAGCGGGGCTGGCTACACCTTC.

CDR3: CASSRDRGGGWDTQYF. In DNA, the CDR3 is TGCGCCAGCAGCCGGGACAGGGGAGGAGGTTGGGATACGCAGTATTTT. This chain joins TRBV4-1 and TRBJ2-3; 10 positions agree with TRBD1. The CDR3 consists of 16 residues. With V trimmed by 4 bases and J by 6 bases, 10 bases remained unmatched. Germline values: CDR1 MGHRA, CDR2 YSYEKL.

This chain links TRBV29-1 with TRBJ2-7; TRBD2 matches at 12 bases. V shed 4 bases, J shed 1 base, and the junction held 5 bases outside the gene matches. The CDR3 loop spans 15 amino acids. The V gene's germline CDR1 is SQVTM and CDR2 ANQGSEA. CDR3 protein: CSVAVGLAGSYEQYF. The CDR3 coding sequence is TGCAGCGTTGCTGTGGGACTAGCGGGTTCCTACGAGCAGTACTTC.

The chain is built from TRBV15 and TRBJ1-2; tentatively, D is TRBD1 (5 bases). The ends were cut back, 5 bases at V and 3 bases at J, with 10 bases in the middle. The CDR3 consists of 13 residues. The germline V gene has CDR1 LNHNV and CDR2 YYDKDF (reference sequence). The CDR3 sequence: CATSPGEDYGYTF. DNA of the CDR3: TGTGCCACCAGCCCGGGGGAGGACTATGGCTACACCTTC. The whole variable domain, remainder taken from reference TRBV15 and TRBJ1-2, is DAMVIQNPRYQVTQFGKPVTLSCSQTLNHNVMYWYQQKSSQAPKLLFHYYDKDFNNEADTPDNFQSRRPNTSFCFLDIRSPGLGDTAMYLCATSPGEDYGYTFGSGTRLTVV.

The chain is built from TRBV30 and TRBJ2-1, with TRBD2 matching over 11 bases. Germline V gives CDR1 GTSNPN, CDR2 SVGIG (reference sequence). The CDR3 has 17 residues. Germline trimming cut 0 bases from V and 10 bases from J; bases unmatched to any gene: 14. The CDR3 sequence is CAWSVPGASGGLREQFF. CDR3 bases: TGTGCCTGGAGTGTACCCGGGGCTAGCGGGGGGCTTAGGGAGCAGTTCTTC.

The V gene is TRBV4-2, the J gene TRBJ2-3; D remains ambiguous. Trimming cost V 4 bases and J 2 bases, with 16 bases left between them. The germline V gene encodes CDR1 LGHNA and CDR2 YNFKEQ. This CDR3 is built from 16 residues. The chain's CDR3 is CASSLQGSPITDTQYF. For the CDR3, the DNA is TGTGCCAGCAGCCTTCAAGGATCGCCAATCACAGATACGCAGTATTTT.

This clone is a singleton in its sample. The rearrangement links TRBV30 to TRBJ2-1; the D call may be TRBD1 or TRBD2 (6 bases each). CDR3 length: 15 amino acids. CDR1 and CDR2 from the germline V gene are GTSNPN and SVGIG (reference sequence). V gave up 0 bases and J gave up 4 bases, with 13 bases separating them. CDR3 loop: CAWSVAAGQYNEQFF. The CDR3 DNA reads TGTGCCTGGAGTGTAGCCGCGGGACAATACAATGAGCAGTTCTTC.

This clone was observed a few times. The chain recombines TRBV29-1 with TRBJ2-5; TRBD2 agrees at 8 bases. V was clipped by 6 bases and J by 2 bases; unmatched bases: 8. This CDR3 comprises 14 residues. Germline V gene lookup returns CDR1 SQVTM and CDR2 ANQGSEA. The CDR3, as DNA: TGCAGCGTGCAAACTAGCGGAAATCAAGAGACCCAGTACTTC. It is translated as CSVQTSGNQETQYF.

CDR3 amino acids: CASSQNTEAFF. The CDR3 DNA sequence: TGTGCCAGCAGCCAAAACACTGAAGCTTTCTTT. The rearrangement joins TRBV14 to TRBJ1-1; D is undetermined. Looked up from germline, CDR1 is SGHDN and CDR2 is FVKESK. The V end was cut by 2 bases, the J end by 2 bases, with 0 bases between. The CDR3 sequence is 11 residues long.

This rearrangement joins TRBV29-1 to TRBJ1-2; the D is unclear. The CDR3 runs to 14 residues. The V end was cut by 3 bases, the J end by 7 bases, with 18 bases between. CDR1 SQVTM and CDR2 ANQGSEA come from the germline V gene. The CDR3 DNA reads TGCAGCGTTGATCAGTCCGCTGACGAAGGTGGCTACACCTTC. It encodes CSVDQSADEGGYTF.

This chain links TRBV5-1 with TRBJ2-7; D ambiguous. The CDR3 is 15 amino acids. Germline CDR1 is SGHRS and CDR2 is YFSETQ. Trimming took 0 bases from V and 2 from J, leaving 12 bases between them. CDR3 amino acids: CASSLEATGAYEQYF. CDR3 DNA sequence: TGCGCCAGCAGCTTGGAGGCGACTGGAGCCTACGAGCAGTACTTC. Together with reference TRBV5-1 and TRBJ2-7, the CDR3 gives the full variable domain: KAGVTQTPRYLIKTRGQQVTLSCSPISGHRSVSWYQQTPGQGLQFLFEYFSETQRNKGNFPGRFSGRQFSNSRSEMNVSTLELGDSALYLCASSLEATGAYEQYFGPGTRLTVT.

This clone was observed a few times. This chain joins TRBV29-1 and TRBJ2-2; perhaps D is TRBD1 or TRBD2 (5 bases each). The CDR3 is 13 residues long. V was shortened by 4 bases and J by 4 bases, with 10 bases between the two germline ends. Germline-derived CDR1 and CDR2 are SQVTM and ANQGSEA. CDR3 loop: CSVAGAGTGELFF. CDR3 coding DNA: TGCAGCGTTGCCGGGGCGGGCACCGGGGAGCTGTTTTTT.

The V gene is TRBV6-1, the J gene TRBJ2-7; a possible D gene is TRBD1 (5 bases). Trimming took off 5 bases at V and 3 bases at J, with 14 bases between the two ends. CDR1 is MNHNS and CDR2 is SASEGT in the germline V gene. The CDR3 loop spans 14 amino acids. CDR3 DNA sequence: TGTGCCAGCAGTTTATATGGGGCGCACTACGAGCAGTACTTC. Translating it yields CASSLYGAHYEQYF.